What follows are 28 T cell receptor beta chains derived from one specimen sequenced in a study of T cell responses to AZD1222 COVID-19 vaccine. The table came from immunoSEQ multiplex PCR; TCRdb's copy has only in-frame clones and leaves some out. The sample holds around 100,000 clones, around 90% seen once. The source material was peripheral blood, sampled on day 0 of AZD1222 vaccination. The receptors shown here come from an adult in good health.

J is TRBJ1-2 and V is TRBV7-9; D remains unclear. V dropped 0 bases and J dropped 8 bases, with 10 bases sitting between them. The CDR3 has 13 amino acids. Germline CDR1 and CDR2: SEHNR and FQNEAQ (reference sequence). The DNA for the CDR3 is TGTGCCAGCAGCTTAGCGCCGGTGGGAGGCTACACCTTC. The encoded protein is CASSLAPVGGYTF.

The gene calls are TRBV18 and TRBJ2-4, with 9 bases lining up with TRBD1. J lost 5 bases, V lost 5 bases, and 1 base had no gene match. The CDR3 consists of 13 residues. Germline V gene sequence: CDR1 KGHSH, CDR2 LQKENI. The CDR3 DNA sequence: TGTGCCAGCTCATGGGACAGGGAAAACATTCAGTACTTC. This gives the protein CASSWDRENIQYF.

The chain recombines TRBV5-1 with TRBJ1-2, with 7 bases matching TRBD1. From germline, CDR1 is SGHRS and CDR2 YFSETQ. This CDR3 comprises 13 residues. V gave up 2 bases and J gave up 6 bases; unmatched junction bases: 4. Here the CDR3 reads CASSLGGSDGYTF. The CDR3 bases are TGCGCCAGCAGCTTAGGGGGCTCGGATGGCTACACCTTC.

This clone was seen a single time. The chain joins TRBV6-2 or TRBV6-3 to TRBJ2-5; D not resolved. CDR1 is MNHEY, CDR2 SVGEGT, per germline. Trimming took 4 bases from V and 4 from J, leaving 22 bases between them. The CDR3 contains 17 residues. The CDR3 sequence: CASSFKTSVPPGETQYF. As DNA, the CDR3 is TGTGCCAGCAGTTTCAAGACGTCGGTCCCACCTGGAGAGACCCAGTACTTC.

The chain has TRBV28 and TRBJ1-1; 7 nucleotides agree with TRBD1. The CDR3 runs to 15 residues. Trimming at V came to 6 bases and at J to 7 bases, leaving 14 bases not matched to a gene. Germline assignment: CDR1 MDHEN and CDR2 SYDVKM. For the CDR3, the DNA is TGTGCCAGCAGGCTTATTGCCGGGACAGCCTATGAAGCTTTCTTT. Translated: CASRLIAGTAYEAFF.

DNA for the CDR3: TGTGCCAGCAGTCTTTTGGGGGCCAACGTCCTGACTTTC. Protein: CASSLLGANVLTF. The V and J genes are TRBV12-3 or TRBV12-4 and TRBJ2-6, with no clear D. The CDR3 runs to 13 residues. V was trimmed by 5 bases and J by 4 bases, leaving 6 bases between them.

The genes are TRBV11-2 and TRBJ1-2; maybe TRBD1 (6 bases). This CDR3 is 16 amino acids long. Per the germline V gene, CDR1 is SGHAT and CDR2 is FQNNGV. Trimming left V 0 bases short and J 4 bases short, with 15 bases between. CDR3 sequence reads: CASSLDWDRGGYGYTF. The CDR3 bases are TGTGCCAGCAGCTTAGATTGGGACCGAGGGGGCTATGGCTACACCTTC.

This chain joins TRBV5-4 and TRBJ1-1; 8 nucleotides line up with TRBD1. V lost 4 bases, J lost 7 bases, and 12 bases stayed unmatched. Looked up from germline, CDR1 is SGHNT and CDR2 is YYREEE (reference sequence). The CDR3 runs 15 residues. The CDR3 region has the DNA TGTGCCAGCAGCAACACGATCAGGGGGCAAGGTGAAGCTTTCTTT. Protein: CASSNTIRGQGEAFF.

The V gene is TRBV28, the J gene TRBJ2-1; 11 bases agree with TRBD2. Losses at the gene ends were 5 bases for V and 5 bases for J; bases not matched to a gene: 5. This CDR3 is 15 amino acids long. Germline lookup yields CDR1 MDHEN and CDR2 SYDVKM. CDR3 loop: CASSPGGLADNEQFF. The CDR3 DNA sequence: TGTGCCAGCAGTCCCGGGGGACTAGCGGACAATGAGCAGTTCTTC. The full variable domain, completed using reference TRBV28 and TRBJ2-1, is DVKVTQSSRYLVKRTGEKVFLECVQDMDHENMFWYRQDPGLGLRLIYFSYDVKMKEKGDIPEGYSVSREKKERFSLILESASTNQTSMYLCASSPGGLADNEQFFGPGTRLTVL.

The CDR3 here is CASSLRLVGGRSYNEQFF. The CDR3, as DNA: TGTGCCAGCAGTTTGAGACTCGTGGGGGGAAGGTCCTACAATGAGCAGTTCTTC. The chain employs TRBV27 and TRBJ2-1; D perhaps matches TRBD2 (6 bases). This CDR3 has 18 amino acids. Trimming shortened V by 3 bases and J by 1 base, and 19 bases separated the two germline ends. CDR1 and CDR2 (germline): MNHEY, SMNVEV (reference sequence).

V gene TRBV11-2 combines with J gene TRBJ2-5, with D possibly TRBD2 on 5 matching bases. The V end lost 2 bases, the J end lost 9 bases, and 13 bases lay between the germline ends. The CDR3 is 13 amino acids. Germline CDR1 is SGHAT and CDR2 is FQNNGV. The CDR3 DNA is TGTGCCAGCAGCTTATTTGGAGGAACCTCCCAGTACTTC. Encoded protein: CASSLFGGTSQYF.

This chain joins TRBV29-1 and TRBJ1-6; maybe TRBD1 (6 bases). Trimming stripped 6 bases from V and 10 bases from J, with 16 bases between. The germline V gene has CDR1 SQVTM and CDR2 ANQGSEA. CDR3 length: 13 amino acids. The CDR3 DNA is TGCAGCGTGGCATCAGGGGACGGATCACCCCTCCACTTT. It codes for CSVASGDGSPLHF. Variable domain in full (rest from reference TRBV29-1 and TRBJ1-6): SAVISQKPSRDICQRGTSLTIQCQVDSQVTMMFWYRQQPGQSLTLIATANQGSEATYESGFVIDKFPISRPNLTFSTLTVSNMSPEDSSIYLCSVASGDGSPLHFGNGTRLTVT.

The chain couples TRBV7-9 to TRBJ2-7; D gene uncertain. Germline loops: CDR1 SEHNR, CDR2 FQNEAQ (reference sequence). The length of the CDR3 is 14 residues. Trimming stripped 5 bases from V and 0 bases from J, with 11 bases between. CDR3 DNA: TGTGCCAGCAGCCCCCGGTCGAGCTCCTACGAGCAGTACTTC. It yields the protein CASSPRSSSYEQYF.

The rearrangement uses TRBV5-1 and TRBJ2-7, with D hard to call. Trimming took 3 bases from V and 0 from J, leaving 13 bases between them. This CDR3 has 15 residues. CDR1 is SGHRS and CDR2 is YFSETQ in the germline V gene. The CDR3 region has the DNA TGCGCCAGCAGCTGGGTTGGGGAAAGCTCCTACGAGCAGTACTTC. Translating it yields CASSWVGESSYEQYF.

The genes are TRBV30 and TRBJ2-3; no clear D gene. Germline values: CDR1 GTSNPN, CDR2 SVGIG (reference sequence). Trimming removed 4 bases at V and 2 bases at J, with 10 bases between. The CDR3 spans 13 residues. Here the CDR3 DNA reads TGTGCCTGGATCGCTCTTTCCACAGATACGCAGTATTTT. It translates to CAWIALSTDTQYF.

On this clone: A read error may produce the germline difference seen at one junction end. The chain links TRBV6-2 or TRBV6-3 to TRBJ1-1, with D hard to call. This CDR3 region has 14 residues. Looked up from germline, CDR1 is MNHEY and CDR2 is SVGEGT. CDR3 sequence: CASTYPGVNTEAFF. In DNA, the CDR3 is TGTGCCAGCACTTACCCTGGGGTCAACACTGAAGCTTTCTTT.

This clone has a single count. This sequence joins TRBV30 and TRBJ1-1; D possibly corresponds to TRBD1 (5 bases). V dropped 0 bases and J dropped 1 base, with 6 bases sitting between them. CDR1 GTSNPN and CDR2 SVGIG come from the germline V gene (reference sequence). The CDR3 extends over 13 amino acids. CDR3 in amino acids: CAWSVGGNTEAFF. The CDR3 nucleotides are TGTGCCTGGAGTGTTGGGGGGAACACTGAAGCTTTCTTT.

J is TRBJ1-1 and V is TRBV9; no reliable D call. CDR1 SGDLS and CDR2 YYNGEE come from the germline V gene. The CDR3 is 12 amino acids. V was trimmed by 5 bases and J by 5 bases, leaving 10 bases between them. The CDR3 DNA is TGTGCCAGCAGTTTGGTTGAGACTGAAGCTTTCTTT. Amino acid sequence: CASSLVETEAFF.

The genes are TRBV7-9 and TRBJ2-7, with TRBD2 matching 11 bases. This CDR3 has 17 amino acids. Germline CDR1 SEHNR, CDR2 FQNEAQ (reference sequence). V shed 0 bases and J 7 bases; nucleotides not matched to a gene: 11. The CDR3 spells CASSLAWGLAETWEQYF. The CDR3 bases are TGTGCCAGCAGCTTAGCTTGGGGACTAGCGGAGACATGGGAGCAGTACTTC.

Only one count was recorded for this clone. The V gene is TRBV18, the J gene TRBJ1-1; D ambiguous. Trimming removed 0 bases from V and 7 bases from J, with 12 bases in between. The CDR3 consists of 14 residues. The germline gives CDR1 KGHSH, CDR2 LQKENI. This CDR3 is CASSPPSQDVEAFF. The CDR3 region has the DNA TGTGCCAGCTCACCACCGAGTCAGGACGTTGAAGCTTTCTTT.

The V gene is TRBV7-2, the J gene TRBJ1-3; D perhaps matches TRBD1 (5 bases). CDR1 SGHTA and CDR2 FQGNSA come from the germline V gene. V dropped 1 base and J dropped 4 bases, with 8 bases sitting between them. This CDR3 contains 14 residues. CDR3 sequence (DNA): TGTGCCAGCAGCTTAGTGTCAGGGGGAAACACCATATATTTT. This codes for CASSLVSGGNTIYF.

The chain carries TRBV27 and TRBJ1-1; D gene uncertain. V was trimmed by 3 bases and J by 5 bases, leaving 16 bases between them. The CDR3 runs 15 residues. Per germline, CDR1 MNHEY and CDR2 SMNVEV (reference sequence). The CDR3 spells CASSFKREVRTEAFF. The CDR3 DNA is TGTGCCAGCAGTTTCAAGCGGGAGGTGAGGACTGAAGCTTTCTTT.

The chain links TRBV6-5 to TRBJ2-7, with D tentatively TRBD2 (6 bases). Germline values: CDR1 MNHEY, CDR2 SVGAGI. The CDR3 runs 12 residues. Here the CDR3 reads CASWLFGREQYF. The CDR3 region has the DNA TGTGCATCCTGGCTATTTGGGAGGGAGCAGTACTTC.

V and J are TRBV24-1 and TRBJ2-3, with 9 bases lining up with TRBD1. V shed 3 bases, J shed 6 bases, and the junction held 3 bases outside the gene matches. Germline CDR1 KGHDR, CDR2 SFDVKD. The CDR3 runs 14 residues. CDR3 amino acids: CATSDVTGGDTQYF. In DNA, the CDR3 is TGTGCCACCAGTGATGTGACAGGGGGGGATACGCAGTATTTT.

The V call is TRBV3-1 (or the pseudogene TRBV3-2), the J call TRBJ2-1, with unresolved D. V lost 7 bases to trimming and J lost 0 bases, with 7 bases between them. The length of the CDR3 is 13 residues. The V gene's germline CDR1 is LGHDT and CDR2 YNNKEL (reference sequence). The CDR3 region is CASNRGSYNEQFF. The CDR3 coding sequence is TGTGCCAGCAACCGCGGCTCCTACAATGAGCAGTTCTTC.

This rearrangement joins TRBV12-3 or TRBV12-4 to TRBJ1-4; TRBD1 is a possible D gene (5 bases). V lost 8 bases, J lost 7 bases, and 14 bases lay in between. The CDR3 is made up of 13 amino acids. The CDR3 sequence is CASGGGGGEKLFF. CDR3 DNA: TGTGCCAGCGGGGGGGGAGGAGGTGAAAAACTGTTTTTT.

V is TRBV28 and J is TRBJ1-3; 10 bases line up with TRBD1. This CDR3 has 14 residues. V gave up 10 bases and J gave up 4 bases; unmatched junction bases: 7. Germline CDR1 is MDHEN and CDR2 is SYDVKM. In nucleotides, the CDR3 is TGTGCCACCACTGGGACAGGGGACGGAAACACCATATATTTT. Its protein product is CATTGTGDGNTIYF. Using reference TRBV28 and TRBJ1-3 for the parts outside the CDR3, the full variable domain is DVKVTQSSRYLVKRTGEKVFLECVQDMDHENMFWYRQDPGLGLRLIYFSYDVKMKEKGDIPEGYSVSREKKERFSLILESASTNQTSMYLCATTGTGDGNTIYFGEGSWLTVV.

CDR3 in DNA: TGTGCCATCAGTGGGCAGGTCGAATATTCACCCCTCCACTTT. Translation gives CAISGQVEYSPLHF. V is TRBV10-3 and J is TRBJ1-6; unclear D gene. The CDR3 has 14 amino acids. V was cut by 4 bases and J by 8 bases, with 12 bases left in between. Germline V gene data show CDR1 as ENHRY and CDR2 as SYGVKD.